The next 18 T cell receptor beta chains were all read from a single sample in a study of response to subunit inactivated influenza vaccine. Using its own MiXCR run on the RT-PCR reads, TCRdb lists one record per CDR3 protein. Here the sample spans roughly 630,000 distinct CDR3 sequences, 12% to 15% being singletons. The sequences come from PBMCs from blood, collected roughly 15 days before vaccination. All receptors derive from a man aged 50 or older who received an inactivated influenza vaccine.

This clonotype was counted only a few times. CDR3 protein: CASSFRGTGTEAFF. CDR3 DNA sequence: TGTGCCAGCAGCTTCCGGGGGACGGGCACTGAAGCTTTCTTT. The V gene is TRBV13, the J gene TRBJ1-1; D may be TRBD1 (5 bases). V shed 3 bases and J shed 4 bases, with 12 bases lying between them. This CDR3 spans 14 amino acids. Germline loops: CDR1 PRHDT, CDR2 FYEKMQ (reference sequence).

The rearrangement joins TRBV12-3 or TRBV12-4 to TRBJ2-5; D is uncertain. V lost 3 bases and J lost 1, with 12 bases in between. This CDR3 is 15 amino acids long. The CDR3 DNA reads TGTGCCAGCAGTTTTTCACACTCCGCCCAAGAGACCCAGTACTTC. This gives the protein CASSFSHSAQETQYF.

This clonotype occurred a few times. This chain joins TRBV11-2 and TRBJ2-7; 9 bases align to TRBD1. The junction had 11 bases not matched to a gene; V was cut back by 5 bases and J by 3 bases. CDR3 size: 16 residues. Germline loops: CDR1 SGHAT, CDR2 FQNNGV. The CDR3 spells CASSPYPRTGDYEQYF. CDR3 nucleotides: TGTGCCAGCAGCCCTTATCCCCGGACAGGGGACTACGAGCAGTACTTC.

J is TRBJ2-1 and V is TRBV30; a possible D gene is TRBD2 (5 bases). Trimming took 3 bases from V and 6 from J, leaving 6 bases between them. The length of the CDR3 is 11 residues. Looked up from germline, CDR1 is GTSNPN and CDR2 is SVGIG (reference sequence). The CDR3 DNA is TGTGCCTGGAGCGGACTCAATGAGCAGTTCTTC. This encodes CAWSGLNEQFF.

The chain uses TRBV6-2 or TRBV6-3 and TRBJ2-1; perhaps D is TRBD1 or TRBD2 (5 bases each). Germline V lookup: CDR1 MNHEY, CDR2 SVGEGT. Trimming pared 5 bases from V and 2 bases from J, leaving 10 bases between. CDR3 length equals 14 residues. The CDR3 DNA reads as TGTGCCAGCAGTGGGGACGCTGCCTACAATGAGCAGTTCTTC. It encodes CASSGDAAYNEQFF.

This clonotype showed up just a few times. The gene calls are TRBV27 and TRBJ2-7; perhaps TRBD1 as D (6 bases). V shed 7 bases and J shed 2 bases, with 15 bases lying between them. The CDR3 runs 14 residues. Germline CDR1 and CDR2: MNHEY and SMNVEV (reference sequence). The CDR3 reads CASNFLGQAYEQYF. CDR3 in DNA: TGTGCCAGCAATTTCCTGGGACAAGCCTACGAGCAGTACTTC.

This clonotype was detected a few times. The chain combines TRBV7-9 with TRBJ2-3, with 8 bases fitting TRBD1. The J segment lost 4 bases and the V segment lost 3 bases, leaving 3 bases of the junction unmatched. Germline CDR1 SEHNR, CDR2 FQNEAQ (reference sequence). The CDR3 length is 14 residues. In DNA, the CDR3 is TGTGCCAGCAGCTTCAGGGGGCGCGCAGATACGCAGTATTTT. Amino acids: CASSFRGRADTQYF. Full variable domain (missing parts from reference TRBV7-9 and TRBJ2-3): DTGVSQNPRHKITKRGQNVTFRCDPISEHNRLYWYRQTLGQGPEFLTYFQNEAQLEKSRLLSDRFSAERPKGSFSTLEIQRTEQGDSAMYLCASSFRGRADTQYFGPGTRLTVL.

The CDR3 spells CASSQQRGTNEKLFF. As DNA, the CDR3 is TGTGCCAGCAGCCAACAACGTGGAACTAATGAAAAACTGTTTTTT. The genes are TRBV3-1 and TRBJ1-4, with D unresolved. The V gene lost 2 bases and the J gene lost 1 base, with 8 bases spanning the gap. The CDR3 has 15 amino acids. Germline loops: CDR1 LGHDT, CDR2 YNNKEL (reference sequence).

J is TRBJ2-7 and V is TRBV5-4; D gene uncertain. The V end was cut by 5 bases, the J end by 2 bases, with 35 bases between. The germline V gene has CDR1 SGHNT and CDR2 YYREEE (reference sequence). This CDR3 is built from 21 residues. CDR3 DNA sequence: TGTGCCAGCAGTCTTGGTGGGTTCTCCACCAATATCCTCCTTTTCCCCTACGAGCAGTACTTC. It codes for CASSLGGFSTNILLFPYEQYF.

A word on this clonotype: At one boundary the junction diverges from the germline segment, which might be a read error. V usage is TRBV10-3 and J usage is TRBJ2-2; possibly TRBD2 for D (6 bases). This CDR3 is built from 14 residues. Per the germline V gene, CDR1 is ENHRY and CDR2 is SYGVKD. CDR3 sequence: CAISLSLGGGELFF. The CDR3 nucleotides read TGCGCCATCAGCCTGAGTTTGGGAGGCGGGGAGCTGTTTTTT.

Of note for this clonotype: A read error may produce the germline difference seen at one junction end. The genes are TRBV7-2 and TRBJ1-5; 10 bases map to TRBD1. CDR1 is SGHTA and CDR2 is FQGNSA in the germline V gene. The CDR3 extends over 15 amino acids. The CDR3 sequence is CASSLARTGGSPQHF. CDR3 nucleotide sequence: TGTGCCAGCAGCCTAGCCCGGACAGGGGGATCGCCCCAGCATTTT.

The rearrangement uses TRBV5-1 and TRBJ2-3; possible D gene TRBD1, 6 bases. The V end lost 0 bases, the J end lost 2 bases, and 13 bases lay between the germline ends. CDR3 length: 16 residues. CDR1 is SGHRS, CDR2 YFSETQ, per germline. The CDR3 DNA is TGCGCCAGCAGCTTGGTGGCAGGGGCTACCACAGATACGCAGTATTTT. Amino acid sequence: CASSLVAGATTDTQYF.

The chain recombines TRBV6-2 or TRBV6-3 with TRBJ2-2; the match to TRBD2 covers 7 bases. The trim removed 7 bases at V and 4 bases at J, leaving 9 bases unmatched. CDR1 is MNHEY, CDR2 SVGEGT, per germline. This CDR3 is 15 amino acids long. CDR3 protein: CASKVAGEVTGELFF. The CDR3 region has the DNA TGTGCCAGCAAAGTCGCGGGAGAGGTCACCGGGGAGCTGTTTTTT.

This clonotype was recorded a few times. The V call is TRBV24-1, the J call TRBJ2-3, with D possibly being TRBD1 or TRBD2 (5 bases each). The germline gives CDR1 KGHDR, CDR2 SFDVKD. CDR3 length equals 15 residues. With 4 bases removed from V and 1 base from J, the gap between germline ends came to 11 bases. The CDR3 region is CATSEPGARTDTQYF. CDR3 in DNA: TGTGCCACCAGTGAACCCGGGGCTCGCACAGATACGCAGTATTTT.

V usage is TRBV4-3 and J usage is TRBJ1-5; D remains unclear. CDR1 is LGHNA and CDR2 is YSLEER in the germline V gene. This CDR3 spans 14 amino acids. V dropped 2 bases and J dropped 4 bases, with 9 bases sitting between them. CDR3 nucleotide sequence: TGCGCCAGCAGCCAATCACGCACGAATCAGCCCCAGCATTTT. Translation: CASSQSRTNQPQHF.

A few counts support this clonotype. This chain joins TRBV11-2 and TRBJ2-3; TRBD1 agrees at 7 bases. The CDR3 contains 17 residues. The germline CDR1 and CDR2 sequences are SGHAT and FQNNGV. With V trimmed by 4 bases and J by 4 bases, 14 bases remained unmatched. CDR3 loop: CASSYRGGQRGPDTQYF. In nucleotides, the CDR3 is TGTGCCAGCAGCTATAGAGGGGGACAGAGGGGCCCAGATACGCAGTATTTT.

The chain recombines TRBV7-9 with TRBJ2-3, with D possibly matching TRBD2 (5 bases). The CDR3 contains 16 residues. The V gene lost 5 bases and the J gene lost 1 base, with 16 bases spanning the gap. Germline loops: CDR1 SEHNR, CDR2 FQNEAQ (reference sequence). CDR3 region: CASSRSGIWGTDTQYF. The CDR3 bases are TGTGCCAGCAGCCGTTCGGGGATTTGGGGCACAGATACGCAGTATTTT.

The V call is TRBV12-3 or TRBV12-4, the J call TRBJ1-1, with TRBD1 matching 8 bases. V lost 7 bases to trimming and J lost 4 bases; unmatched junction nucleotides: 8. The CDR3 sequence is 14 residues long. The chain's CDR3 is CASKQGAYGTEAFF. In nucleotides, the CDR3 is TGTGCCAGCAAGCAGGGGGCGTATGGCACTGAAGCTTTCTTT.